Below are 26 T cell receptor beta chains sequenced from a single sample in a study of blood T cell repertoires in COVID-19. Some clones are missing from TCRdb's copy, which holds only in-frame ones; the method was immunoSEQ multiplex PCR. The sample includes about 350,000 clones, about 90% of them seen just once. Source material: PBMCs or T cells enriched from blood (not recorded which). Every receptor here comes from a young woman who had been exposed to COVID-19.

V usage is TRBV27 and J usage is TRBJ2-3, with D possibly matching TRBD2 (6 bases). The CDR3 spans 14 residues. Germline CDR1 and CDR2: MNHEY and SMNVEV (reference sequence). Trimming took off 6 bases at V and 5 bases at J, with 15 bases between the two ends. The CDR3 region has the DNA TGTGCCAGCAGGTTACTCGTCGGGGGAGATACGCAGTATTTT. As protein: CASRLLVGGDTQYF.

The chain is built from TRBV3-1 (or the pseudogene TRBV3-2) and TRBJ2-7, with 10 bases aligning to TRBD2. The CDR3 is 17 residues long. The ends lost 3 bases at V and 2 bases at J; junction bases unmatched: 10. CDR1 LGHDT and CDR2 YNNKEL come from the germline V gene (reference sequence). CDR3 in DNA: TGTGCCAGCAGCCACCTAGCGGGAGCCCAAACTGCCTACGAGCAGTACTTC. Amino acids: CASSHLAGAQTAYEQYF.

The chain has TRBV19 and TRBJ1-5; tentative D call: TRBD1 (5 bases). Per germline, CDR1 LNHDA and CDR2 SQIVND (reference sequence). The V end was cut by 10 bases, the J end by 1 base, with 17 bases between. The CDR3 runs 15 residues. CDR3 sequence reads: CATAADRGSNQPQHF. CDR3 nucleotide sequence: TGTGCCACCGCGGCCGATCGGGGGAGCAATCAGCCCCAGCATTTT.

V gene TRBV6-5 combines with J gene TRBJ1-2; D is ambiguous. Trimming removed 6 bases at V and 3 bases at J, with 17 bases between. Germline values: CDR1 MNHEY, CDR2 SVGAGI. CDR3 size: 15 residues. The CDR3, as DNA: TGTGCCAGCAGACAAACAGCCCTCCTGGACTATGGCTACACCTTC. Translating it yields CASRQTALLDYGYTF.

The chain is built from TRBV28 and TRBJ2-1, with TRBD1 matching over 9 bases. Germline loops: CDR1 MDHEN, CDR2 SYDVKM. Trimming removed 9 bases from V and 4 bases from J; junction bases left unmatched: 10. CDR3 length equals 15 residues. The CDR3 DNA follows: TGTGCCAGTAGAGACGACAGGGGGAGATACAATGAGCAGTTCTTC. Translated: CASRDDRGRYNEQFF.

V and J are TRBV19 and TRBJ2-1; D is uncertain. V dropped 6 bases and J dropped 2 bases, with 14 bases sitting between them. The germline CDR1 and CDR2 sequences are LNHDA and SQIVND (reference sequence). The CDR3 runs to 15 residues. The CDR3 region has the DNA TGTGCCAGTAGCCTCGAGGAGCGCACCTACAATGAGCAGTTCTTC. It codes for CASSLEERTYNEQFF.

The rearrangement joins TRBV10-2 to TRBJ2-1, with 9 positions matching TRBD1. Germline CDR1 and CDR2: WSHSY and SAAADI. The CDR3 spans 13 residues. V lost 10 bases, J lost 5 bases, and 6 bases stayed unmatched. The CDR3 here is CATGTGLNNEQFF. The CDR3 DNA is TGCGCCACCGGGACAGGGCTAAACAATGAGCAGTTCTTC.

The chain is built from TRBV9 and TRBJ2-2; 10 bases agree with TRBD2. Germline-derived CDR1 and CDR2 are SGDLS and YYNGEE. The J segment lost 2 bases and the V segment lost 0 bases, leaving 1 base of the junction unmatched. The CDR3 is 16 residues long. CDR3 residues: CASSVGTSGNTGELFF. CDR3 sequence (DNA): TGTGCCAGCAGCGTAGGGACTAGCGGAAACACCGGGGAGCTGTTTTTT.

Notes on this clone: Other nucleotide sequences in the sample specify the same CDR3. This chain connects TRBV29-1 to TRBJ1-4, with D possibly being TRBD1 (6 bases). The germline V and J ends were trimmed by 6 bases and 0 bases, with 11 bases remaining between them. Germline CDR1 is SQVTM and CDR2 is ANQGSEA. The CDR3 runs 14 residues. CDR3 DNA: TGCAGCGTACCGACAGGAGCAACTAATGAAAAACTGTTTTTT. Its translation: CSVPTGATNEKLFF.

The genes are TRBV30 and TRBJ1-5; 7 bases are shared with TRBD1. The CDR3 spans 14 residues. The trim removed 0 bases at V and 6 bases at J, leaving 5 bases unmatched. CDR1 and CDR2 from the germline V gene are GTSNPN and SVGIG (reference sequence). CDR3 loop: CAWSVPQGSQPQHF. CDR3 nucleotides: TGTGCCTGGAGTGTACCACAGGGGTCTCAGCCCCAGCATTTT.

This clone was recorded once. The chain links TRBV3-1 (or the pseudogene TRBV3-2) to TRBJ2-7, with 9 nucleotides matching TRBD1. CDR1 and CDR2 (germline): LGHDT, YNNKEL (reference sequence). With V trimmed by 6 bases and J by 2 bases, 5 bases remained unmatched. The CDR3 totals 14 residues. The CDR3 nucleotides are TGTGCCAGCAGTCCGGGACAGGGTCCCTACGAGCAGTACTTC. Protein product: CASSPGQGPYEQYF.

Written as DNA, the CDR3 is TGTGCCAGCAGCGCTCCCGGGACAGGGGTTAGTTCACCCCTCCACTTT. Translation: CASSAPGTGVSSPLHF. The V gene is TRBV9, the J gene TRBJ1-6, with 10 bases that match TRBD1. The CDR3 totals 16 residues. CDR1 is SGDLS and CDR2 is YYNGEE in the germline V gene. Trimming took 3 bases from V and 9 from J; bases not matched to a gene: 9. Variable domain in full (rest from reference TRBV9 and TRBJ1-6): DSGVTQTPKHLITATGQRVTLRCSPRSGDLSVYWYQQSLDQGLQFLIQYYNGEERAKGNILERFSAQQFPDLHSELNLSSLELGDSALYFCASSAPGTGVSSPLHFGNGTRLTVT.

The V gene is TRBV7-2, the J gene TRBJ2-3, with TRBD2 matching over 11 bases. Germline CDR1 SGHTA, CDR2 FQGNSA. The junction had 4 bases not matched to a gene; V was cut back by 5 bases and J by 3 bases. The CDR3 is made up of 15 amino acids. In DNA, the CDR3 is TGTGCCAGCAGCCTTACTAGCGGGAGAACAGATACGCAGTATTTT. Its protein is CASSLTSGRTDTQYF.

The DNA of the CDR3 is TGTGCCAGCAGTTACGGTAGCGGGAGGGCCCATGAGCAGTTCTTC. As protein: CASSYGSGRAHEQFF. V usage is TRBV6-5 and J usage is TRBJ2-1, with TRBD2 matching over 11 bases. Germline assignment: CDR1 MNHEY and CDR2 SVGAGI. The V and J ends lost 2 bases and 8 bases, in that order; junction bases with no gene match: 5. This CDR3 is 15 amino acids long.

The chain couples TRBV5-5 to TRBJ2-3, with TRBD2 matching 9 bases. Germline trimming cut 4 bases from V and 4 bases from J; bases unmatched to any gene: 19. CDR1 SGHKS and CDR2 YYEKEE come from the germline V gene (reference sequence). The CDR3 loop spans 19 amino acids. The CDR3 region is CASSPTPLREGLSADTQYF. The CDR3 nucleotides read TGTGCCAGCAGCCCAACCCCCTTGCGGGAGGGCTTGAGCGCAGATACGCAGTATTTT.

The chain uses TRBV28 and TRBJ2-3, with 11 bases fitting TRBD2. The junction had 3 bases not matched to a gene; V was cut back by 5 bases and J by 2 bases. The germline CDR1 and CDR2 sequences are MDHEN and SYDVKM. CDR3 size: 15 residues. CDR3 residues: CASSQTSGNTDTQYF. CDR3 sequence (DNA): TGTGCCAGCAGTCAGACTAGCGGGAACACAGATACGCAGTATTTT.

The rearrangement links TRBV18 to TRBJ1-4, with D unclear. This CDR3 spans 13 amino acids. The V gene's germline CDR1 is KGHSH and CDR2 LQKENI. V was shortened by 3 bases and J by 5 bases, with 7 bases between the two germline ends. CDR3 bases: TGTGCCAGCTCACCGTCTTTCAATGAAAAACTGTTTTTT. It translates to CASSPSFNEKLFF.

This clone came up a few times. The chain uses TRBV7-3 and TRBJ1-1; 8 bases fit TRBD1. The CDR3 has 13 residues. Germline-derived CDR1 and CDR2 are SGHTA and FQGTGA. The V gene end was trimmed by 5 bases and the J gene end by 4 bases; junction bases not matched to a gene: 3. The CDR3 protein is CASSVDRGTEAFF. CDR3 DNA: TGTGCCAGCAGCGTCGACAGGGGCACTGAAGCTTTCTTT.

Here the CDR3 reads CASSSTGPNQPQHF. The CDR3 DNA is TGTGCCAGCAGCTCGACAGGCCCCAATCAGCCCCAGCATTTT. The chain joins TRBV7-8 to TRBJ1-5, with D possibly matching TRBD1 (6 bases). Trimming stripped 4 bases from V and 3 bases from J, with 10 bases between. Germline V gives CDR1 SGHVS, CDR2 FQNEAQ. This CDR3 has 14 amino acids.

The chain combines TRBV5-1 with TRBJ2-1; tentatively, D is TRBD2 (5 bases). The germline V gene encodes CDR1 SGHRS and CDR2 YFSETQ. V gave up 0 bases and J gave up 3 bases, with 10 bases separating them. CDR3 length equals 15 residues. CDR3 bases: TGCGCCAGCAGCTTGGATTCCGGAGGCTACAATGAGCAGTTCTTC. This gives the protein CASSLDSGGYNEQFF. Full variable domain (rest looked up from reference TRBV5-1 and TRBJ2-1): KAGVTQTPRYLIKTRGQQVTLSCSPISGHRSVSWYQQTPGQGLQFLFEYFSETQRNKGNFPGRFSGRQFSNSRSEMNVSTLELGDSALYLCASSLDSGGYNEQFFGPGTRLTVL.

This chain connects TRBV19 to TRBJ2-7, with TRBD1 identical over 8 bases. The germline V gene encodes CDR1 LNHDA and CDR2 SQIVND (reference sequence). Trimming cost V 5 bases and J 5 bases; bases outside gene matches: 14. The CDR3 totals 16 residues. DNA of the CDR3: TGTGCCAGTAGTCCTCCCTCGGACAGGGTGGTCCACGAGCAGTACTTC. Protein product: CASSPPSDRVVHEQYF.

The chain carries TRBV18 and TRBJ2-1, with 11 positions matching TRBD1. Germline V gene sequence: CDR1 KGHSH, CDR2 LQKENI. The V and J ends lost 3 bases and 7 bases, in that order; junction bases with no gene match: 14. CDR3 size: 18 residues. CDR3 residues: CASSPSQLGQGARNEQFF. The CDR3, as DNA: TGTGCCAGCTCACCTTCACAGTTAGGACAGGGGGCGAGGAATGAGCAGTTCTTC.

In DNA, the CDR3 is TGTGCCAGCAGTTGGGGGACAGGCGGCACTGAAGCTTTCTTT. Protein product: CASSWGTGGTEAFF. V usage is TRBV3-1 (or the pseudogene TRBV3-2) and J usage is TRBJ1-1; 8 bases fit TRBD1. The CDR3 extends over 14 amino acids. Trimming removed 6 bases from V and 4 bases from J; junction bases left unmatched: 7. CDR1 and CDR2 from the germline V gene are LGHDT and YNNKEL (reference sequence).

This clone has just one count. The V and J genes are TRBV7-3 and TRBJ2-5, with D possibly being TRBD2 (6 bases). The CDR3 loop spans 15 amino acids. Trimming took off 5 bases at V and 2 bases at J, with 15 bases between the two ends. Germline CDR1 is SGHTA and CDR2 is FQGTGA. The CDR3 loop is CASSRYAGLQETQYF. In DNA form, the CDR3 reads TGTGCCAGCAGCCGATATGCGGGACTTCAAGAGACCCAGTACTTC.

This clone was recorded only once. The chain joins TRBV2 to TRBJ2-2; D is uncertain. V gave up 6 bases and J gave up 5 bases, with 7 bases separating them. The CDR3 extends over 12 amino acids. The germline V gene encodes CDR1 SNHLY and CDR2 FYNNEI. CDR3 residues: CASRVGTGELFF. CDR3 DNA: TGTGCCAGCAGGGTCGGGACCGGGGAGCTGTTTTTT.

The V and J genes are TRBV2 and TRBJ2-7; tentative D call: TRBD2 (6 bases). Trimming took off 8 bases at V and 3 bases at J, with 17 bases between the two ends. CDR3 length equals 14 residues. Per germline, CDR1 SNHLY and CDR2 FYNNEI. The CDR3 DNA follows: TGTGCCAGCTCCGGGACTCCTGGGAGCTACGAGCAGTACTTC. Amino acids: CASSGTPGSYEQYF.